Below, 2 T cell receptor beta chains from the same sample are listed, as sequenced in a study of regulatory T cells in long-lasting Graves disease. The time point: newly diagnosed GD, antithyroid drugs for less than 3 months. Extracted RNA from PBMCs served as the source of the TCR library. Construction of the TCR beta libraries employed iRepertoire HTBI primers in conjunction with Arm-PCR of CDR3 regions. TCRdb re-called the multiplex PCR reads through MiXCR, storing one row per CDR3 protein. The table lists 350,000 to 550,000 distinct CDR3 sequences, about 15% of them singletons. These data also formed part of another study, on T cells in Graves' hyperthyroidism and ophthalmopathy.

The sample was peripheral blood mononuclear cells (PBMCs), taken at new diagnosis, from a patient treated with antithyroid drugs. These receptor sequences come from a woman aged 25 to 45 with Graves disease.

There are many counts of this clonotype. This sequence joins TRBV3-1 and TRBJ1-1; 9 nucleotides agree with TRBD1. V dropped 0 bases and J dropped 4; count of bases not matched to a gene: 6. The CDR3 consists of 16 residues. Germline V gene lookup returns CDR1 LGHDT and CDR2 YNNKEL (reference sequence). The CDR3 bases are TGTGCCAGCAGCCAAGATGGGGACAGGGTGGGCACTGAAGCTTTCTTT. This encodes CASSQDGDRVGTEAFF.

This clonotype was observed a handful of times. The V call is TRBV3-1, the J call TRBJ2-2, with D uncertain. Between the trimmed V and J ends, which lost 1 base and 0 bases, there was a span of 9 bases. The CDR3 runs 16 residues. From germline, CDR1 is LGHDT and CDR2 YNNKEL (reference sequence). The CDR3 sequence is CASSQARTANTGELFF. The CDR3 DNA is TGTGCCAGCAGCCAAGCCCGGACCGCGAACACCGGGGAGCTGTTTTTT.